This T cell receptor beta chain was recovered during a study of blood T cell repertoires in COVID-19. Overall study: In each case, the material was cDNA or gDNA derived from T cells, B-cell-depleted T cells, or PBMCs.

Per germline, CDR1 MDHEN and CDR2 SYDVKM. The CDR3 covers 12 residues. V lost 2 bases and J 15 bases, leaving 14 bases between the germline ends. Authors' processing steps: How many nucleated cells were present was estimated from reference gene primer amplification. Data came from immunoSEQ multiplex PCR; TCRdb stores just in-frame clones and leaves some out. That table is the source of V, J and clone size, and D and trimming were worked out from the DNA. In the table there are 60,000 to 85,000 clones, 65% to 90% of which are singletons. The origin of this receptor is a man older than 75 with acute or convalescent COVID-19. Sequencing was carried out using peripheral blood. The chain links TRBV28 to TRBJ2-1; maybe TRBD2 (5 bases). The CDR3, as DNA: TGTGCCAGCAGTTTAAAGGGATGGAGGCCGTTCTTC. This gives the protein CASSLKGWRPFF.